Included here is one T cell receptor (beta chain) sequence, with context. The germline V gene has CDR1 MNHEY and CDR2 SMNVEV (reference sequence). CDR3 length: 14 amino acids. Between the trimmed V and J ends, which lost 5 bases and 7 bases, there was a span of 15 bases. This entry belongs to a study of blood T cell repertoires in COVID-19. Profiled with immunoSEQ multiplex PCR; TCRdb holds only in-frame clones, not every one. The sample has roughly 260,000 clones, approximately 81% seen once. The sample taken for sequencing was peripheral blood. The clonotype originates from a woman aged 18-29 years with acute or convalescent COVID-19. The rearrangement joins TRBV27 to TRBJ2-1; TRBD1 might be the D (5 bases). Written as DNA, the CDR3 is TGTGCCAGCAGTCTCATATCAGGGTCAAATGAGCAGTTCTTC. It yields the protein CASSLISGSNEQFF.